This T cell receptor (beta chain) was documented in a study of blood T cell repertoires in COVID-19. Looking at the study overall: Recovered Cohort 3 donors showed two negative PCRs, clearance, or symptom resolution. The analysed material was cDNA or gDNA that came from T cells, B-cell-depleted T cells, or PBMCs.

Cohort assignment relied on participant-reported clinical history. In the authors' methods: By means of reference gene primer amplification, nucleated cell counts were estimated. Libraries were prepared by immunoSEQ multiplex PCR; TCRdb keeps only in-frame clonotypes and omits some of them. D and trimming were read from the DNA, whereas the V and J calls and clone size are those reported in that table. The table shows 400,000 or so clones, with approximately 89% occurring only once. Sequencing input: PBMCs or T cells enriched from blood (not recorded which). The sequence was collected from a man between 40 and 49 years old in a cohort exposed to, infected with or recovered from COVID-19 (not recorded which).

Here the CDR3 reads CASSQSKTGRQETQYF. The CDR3 region has the DNA TGTGCCAGCAGCCAGAGCAAGACAGGCCGCCAAGAGACCCAGTACTTC. This chain uses TRBV7-9 with TRBJ2-5, with D tentatively TRBD1 (6 bases). Germline V gives CDR1 SEHNR, CDR2 FQNEAQ (reference sequence). The length of the CDR3 is 16 residues. Trimming removed 5 bases from V and 1 base from J, with 17 bases in between. The complete variable domain, with remaining parts taken from reference TRBV7-9 and TRBJ2-5, reads DTGVSQNPRHKITKRGQNVTFRCDPISEHNRLYWYRQTLGQGPEFLTYFQNEAQLEKSRLLSDRFSAERPKGSFSTLEIQRTEQGDSAMYLCASSQSKTGRQETQYFGPGTRLLVL.